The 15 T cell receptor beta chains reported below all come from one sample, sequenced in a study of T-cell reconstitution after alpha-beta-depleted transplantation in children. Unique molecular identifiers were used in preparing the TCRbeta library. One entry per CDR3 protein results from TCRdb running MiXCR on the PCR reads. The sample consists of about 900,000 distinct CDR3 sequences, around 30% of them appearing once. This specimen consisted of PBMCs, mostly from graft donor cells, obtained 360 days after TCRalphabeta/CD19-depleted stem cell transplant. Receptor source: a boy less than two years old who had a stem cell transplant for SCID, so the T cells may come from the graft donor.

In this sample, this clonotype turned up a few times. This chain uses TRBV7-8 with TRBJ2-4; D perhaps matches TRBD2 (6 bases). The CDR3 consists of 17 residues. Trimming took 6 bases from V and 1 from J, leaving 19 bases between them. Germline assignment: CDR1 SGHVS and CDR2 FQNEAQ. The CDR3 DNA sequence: TGTGCCAGCAGTCGCCTGGAGGGAAGTTTGGCCAAAAACATTCAGTACTTC. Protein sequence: CASSRLEGSLAKNIQYF.

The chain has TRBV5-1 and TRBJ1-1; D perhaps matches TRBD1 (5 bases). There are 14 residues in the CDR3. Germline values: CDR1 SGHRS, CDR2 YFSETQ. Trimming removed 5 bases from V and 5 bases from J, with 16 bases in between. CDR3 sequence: CASRVGDLWTEAFF. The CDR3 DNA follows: TGCGCCAGCAGGGTGGGGGACCTATGGACTGAAGCTTTCTTT.

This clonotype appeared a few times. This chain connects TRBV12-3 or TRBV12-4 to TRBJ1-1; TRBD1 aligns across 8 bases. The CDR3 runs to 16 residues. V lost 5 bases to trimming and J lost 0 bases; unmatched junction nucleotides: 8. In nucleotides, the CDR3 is TGTGCCAGCAGTCCGCGACAGGGGTCCATGAACACTGAAGCTTTCTTT. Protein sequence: CASSPRQGSMNTEAFF.

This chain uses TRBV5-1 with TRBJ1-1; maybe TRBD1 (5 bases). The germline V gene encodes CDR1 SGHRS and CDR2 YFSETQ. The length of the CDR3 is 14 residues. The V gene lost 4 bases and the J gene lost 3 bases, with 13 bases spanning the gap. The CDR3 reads CASSAPGGYTEAFF. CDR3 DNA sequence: TGCGCCAGCAGCGCTCCCGGGGGGTACACTGAAGCTTTCTTT.

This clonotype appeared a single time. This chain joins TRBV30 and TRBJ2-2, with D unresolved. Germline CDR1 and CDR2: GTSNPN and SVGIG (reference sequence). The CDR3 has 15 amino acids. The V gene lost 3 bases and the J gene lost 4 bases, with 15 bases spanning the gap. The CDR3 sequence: CAWRPTVAPTGELFF. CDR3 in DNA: TGTGCCTGGAGACCAACAGTCGCCCCCACCGGGGAGCTGTTTTTT.

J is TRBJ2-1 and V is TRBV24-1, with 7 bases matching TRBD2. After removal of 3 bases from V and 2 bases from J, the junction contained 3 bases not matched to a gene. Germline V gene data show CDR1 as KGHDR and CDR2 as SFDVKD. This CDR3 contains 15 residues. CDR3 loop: CATSDMGGTYNEQFF. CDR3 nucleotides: TGTGCCACCAGTGATATGGGGGGGACCTACAATGAGCAGTTCTTC.

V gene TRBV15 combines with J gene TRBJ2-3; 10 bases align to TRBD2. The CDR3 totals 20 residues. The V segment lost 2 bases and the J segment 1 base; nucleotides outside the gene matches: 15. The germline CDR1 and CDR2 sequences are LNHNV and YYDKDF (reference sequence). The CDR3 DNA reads TGTGCCACCAGCAGACCCCACGCGAAGACTACTAGCGGGGGCACAGATACGCAGTATTTT. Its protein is CATSRPHAKTTSGGTDTQYF.

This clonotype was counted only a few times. The CDR3 coding sequence is TGTGCCAGTAGTACAATCCAGCGGGGGATGGCGAACACTGAAGCTTTCTTT. It codes for CASSTIQRGMANTEAFF. The J gene is TRBJ1-1, the V gene TRBV19, with a tentative D call TRBD1 (5 bases). The CDR3 extends over 17 amino acids. Trimming pared 4 bases from V and 1 base from J, leaving 19 bases between. Per the germline V gene, CDR1 is LNHDA and CDR2 is SQIVND (reference sequence).

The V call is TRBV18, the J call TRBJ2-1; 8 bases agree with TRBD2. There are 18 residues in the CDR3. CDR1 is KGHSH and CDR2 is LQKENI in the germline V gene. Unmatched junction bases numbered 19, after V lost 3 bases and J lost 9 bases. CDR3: CASSPITGGTLDVGEQFF. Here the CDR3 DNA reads TGTGCCAGCTCACCGATAACGGGAGGGACCCTTGATGTTGGTGAGCAGTTCTTC.

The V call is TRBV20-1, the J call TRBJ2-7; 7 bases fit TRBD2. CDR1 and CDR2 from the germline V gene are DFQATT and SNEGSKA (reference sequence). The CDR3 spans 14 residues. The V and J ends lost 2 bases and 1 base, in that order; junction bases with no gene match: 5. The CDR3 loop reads CSARYSGASYEQYF. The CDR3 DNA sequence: TGCAGTGCTAGATACAGCGGGGCTTCCTACGAGCAGTACTTC.

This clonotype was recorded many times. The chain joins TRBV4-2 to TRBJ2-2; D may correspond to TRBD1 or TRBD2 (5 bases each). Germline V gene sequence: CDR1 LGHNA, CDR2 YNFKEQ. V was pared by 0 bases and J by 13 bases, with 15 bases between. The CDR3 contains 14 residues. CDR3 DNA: TGTGCCAGCAGCCAAGAGTGGGGGTTTGAGTGGCTGTTTTTT. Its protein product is CASSQEWGFEWLFF.

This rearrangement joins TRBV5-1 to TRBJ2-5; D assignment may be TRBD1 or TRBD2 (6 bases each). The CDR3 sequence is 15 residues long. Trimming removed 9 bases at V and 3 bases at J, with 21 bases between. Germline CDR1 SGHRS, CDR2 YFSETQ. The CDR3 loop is CATQNDGGLEETQYF. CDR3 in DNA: TGCGCCACCCAGAATGACGGGGGCCTAGAAGAGACCCAGTACTTC.

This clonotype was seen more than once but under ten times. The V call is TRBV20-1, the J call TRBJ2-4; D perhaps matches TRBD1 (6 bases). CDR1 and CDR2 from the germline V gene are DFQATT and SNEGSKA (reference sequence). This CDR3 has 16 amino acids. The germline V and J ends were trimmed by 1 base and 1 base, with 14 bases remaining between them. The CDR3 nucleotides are TGCAGTGCTAGAGGAGTCAGGGGTATGGCCAAAAACATTCAGTACTTC. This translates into CSARGVRGMAKNIQYF.

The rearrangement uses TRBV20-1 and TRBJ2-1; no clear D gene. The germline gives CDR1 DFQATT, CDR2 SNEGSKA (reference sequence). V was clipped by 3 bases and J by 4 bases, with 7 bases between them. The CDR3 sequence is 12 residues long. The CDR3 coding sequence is TGCAGTGCTAGGAGCAGGTACAATGAGCAGTTCTTC. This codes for CSARSRYNEQFF.

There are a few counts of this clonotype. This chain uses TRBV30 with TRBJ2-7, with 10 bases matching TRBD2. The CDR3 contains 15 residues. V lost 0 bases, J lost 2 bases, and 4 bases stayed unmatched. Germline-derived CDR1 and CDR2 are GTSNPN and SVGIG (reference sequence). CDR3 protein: CAWSVLAGVPYEQYF. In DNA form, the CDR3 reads TGTGCCTGGAGTGTGCTAGCGGGGGTCCCCTACGAGCAGTACTTC. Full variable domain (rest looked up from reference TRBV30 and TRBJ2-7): SQTIHQWPATLVQPVGSPLSLECTVEGTSNPNLYWYRQAAGRGLQLLFYSVGIGQISSEVPQNLSASRPQDRQFILSSKKLLLSDSGFYLCAWSVLAGVPYEQYFGPGTRLTVT.